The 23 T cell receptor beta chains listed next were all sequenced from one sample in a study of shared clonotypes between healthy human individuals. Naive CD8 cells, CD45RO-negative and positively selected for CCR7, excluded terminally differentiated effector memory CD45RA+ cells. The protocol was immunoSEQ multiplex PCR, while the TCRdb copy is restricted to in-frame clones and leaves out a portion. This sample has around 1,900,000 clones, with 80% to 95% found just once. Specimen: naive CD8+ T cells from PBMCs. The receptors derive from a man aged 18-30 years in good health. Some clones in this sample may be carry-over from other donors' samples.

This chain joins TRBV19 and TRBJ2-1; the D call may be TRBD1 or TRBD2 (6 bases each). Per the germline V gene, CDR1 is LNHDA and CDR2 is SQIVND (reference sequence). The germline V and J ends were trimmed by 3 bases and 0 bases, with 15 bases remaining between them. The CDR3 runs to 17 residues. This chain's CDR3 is CASSIGSGASSYNEQFF. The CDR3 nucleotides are TGTGCCAGTAGTATTGGATCGGGGGCCTCCTCCTACAATGAGCAGTTCTTC.

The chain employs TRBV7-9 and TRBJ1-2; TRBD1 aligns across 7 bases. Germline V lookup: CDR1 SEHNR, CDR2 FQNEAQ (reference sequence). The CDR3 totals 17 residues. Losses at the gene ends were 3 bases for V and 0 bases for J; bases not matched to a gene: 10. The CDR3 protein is CASSLDEWTGSNYGYTF. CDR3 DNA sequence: TGTGCCAGCAGCTTGGACGAGTGGACAGGCTCTAACTATGGCTACACCTTC.

CDR3 nucleotides: TGTGCCAGCAGCTCCGACAGGGGCACGGGATGGACCCAGTACTTC. Residues: CASSSDRGTGWTQYF. The chain has TRBV11-2 and TRBJ2-5; 8 bases agree with TRBD1. CDR1 and CDR2 (germline): SGHAT, FQNNGV. Trimming at V came to 4 bases and at J to 7 bases, leaving 11 bases not matched to a gene. CDR3 length: 15 amino acids. Based on the CDR3 plus reference TRBV11-2 and TRBJ2-5, the full variable domain is EAGVAQSPRYKIIEKRQSVAFWCNPISGHATLYWYQQILGQGPKLLIQFQNNGVVDDSQLPKDRFSAERLKGVDSTLKIQPAKLEDSAVYLCASSSDRGTGWTQYFGPGTRLLVL.

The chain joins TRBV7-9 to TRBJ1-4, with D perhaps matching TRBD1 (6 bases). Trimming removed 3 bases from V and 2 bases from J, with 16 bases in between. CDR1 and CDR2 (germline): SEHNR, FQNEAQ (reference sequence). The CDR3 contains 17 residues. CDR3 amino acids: CASSFRRGEATNEKLFF. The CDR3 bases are TGTGCCAGCAGCTTCCGCAGGGGCGAGGCGACTAATGAAAAACTGTTTTTT. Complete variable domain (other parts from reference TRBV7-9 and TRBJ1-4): DTGVSQNPRHKITKRGQNVTFRCDPISEHNRLYWYRQTLGQGPEFLTYFQNEAQLEKSRLLSDRFSAERPKGSFSTLEIQRTEQGDSAMYLCASSFRRGEATNEKLFFGSGTQLSVL.

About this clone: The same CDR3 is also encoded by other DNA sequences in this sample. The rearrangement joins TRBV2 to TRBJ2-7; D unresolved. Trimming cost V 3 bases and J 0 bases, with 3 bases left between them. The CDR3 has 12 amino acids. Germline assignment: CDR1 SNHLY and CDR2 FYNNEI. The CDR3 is CASSDTSYEQYF. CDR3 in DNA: TGTGCCAGCAGTGACACCTCCTACGAGCAGTACTTC.

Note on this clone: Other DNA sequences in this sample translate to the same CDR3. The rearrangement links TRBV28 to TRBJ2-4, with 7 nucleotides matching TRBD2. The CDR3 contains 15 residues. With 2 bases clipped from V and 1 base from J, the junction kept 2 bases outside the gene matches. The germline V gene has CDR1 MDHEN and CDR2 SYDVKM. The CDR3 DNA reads TGTGCCAGCAGTTTAGCGGGAGTGGCCAAAAACATTCAGTACTTC. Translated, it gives CASSLAGVAKNIQYF.

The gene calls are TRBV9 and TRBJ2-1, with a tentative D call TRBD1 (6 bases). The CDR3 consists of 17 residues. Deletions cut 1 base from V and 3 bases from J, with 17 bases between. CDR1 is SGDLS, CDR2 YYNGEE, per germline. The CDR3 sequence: CASSVTGTLYHYNEQFF. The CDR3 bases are TGTGCCAGCAGCGTAACGGGGACACTCTACCACTACAATGAGCAGTTCTTC.

The CDR3 bases are TGTGCCAGCAGCTTGAGGCCGGAGACCCAGTACTTC. Residues: CASSLRPETQYF. The rearrangement joins TRBV5-4 to TRBJ2-5, with D hard to call. CDR1 is SGHNT and CDR2 is YYREEE in the germline V gene (reference sequence). V was pared by 1 base and J by 5 bases, with 6 bases between. This CDR3 has 12 residues.

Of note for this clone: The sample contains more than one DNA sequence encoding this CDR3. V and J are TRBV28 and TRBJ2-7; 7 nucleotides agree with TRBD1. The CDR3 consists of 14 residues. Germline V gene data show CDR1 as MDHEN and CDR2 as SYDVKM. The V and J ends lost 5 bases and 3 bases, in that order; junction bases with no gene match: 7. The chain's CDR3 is CASSPRGQSYEQYF. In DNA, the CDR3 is TGTGCCAGCAGTCCCAGGGGACAGAGCTACGAGCAGTACTTC.

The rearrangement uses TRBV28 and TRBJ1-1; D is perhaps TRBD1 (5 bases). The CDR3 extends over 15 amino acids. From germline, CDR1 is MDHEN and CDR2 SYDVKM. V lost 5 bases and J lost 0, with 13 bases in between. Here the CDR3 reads CASSTPTEMNTEAFF. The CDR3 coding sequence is TGTGCCAGCAGTACCCCGACAGAGATGAACACTGAAGCTTTCTTT.

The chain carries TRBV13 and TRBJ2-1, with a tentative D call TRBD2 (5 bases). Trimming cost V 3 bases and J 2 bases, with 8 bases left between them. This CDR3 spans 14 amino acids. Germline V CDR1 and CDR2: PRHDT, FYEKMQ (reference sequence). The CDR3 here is CASSFRGAYNEQFF. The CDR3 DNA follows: TGTGCCAGCAGCTTCCGGGGAGCCTACAATGAGCAGTTCTTC.

Here the CDR3 DNA reads TGTGCCAGCGAATCGAGCGGGACGAGCACAGATACGCAGTATTTT. Translated: CASESSGTSTDTQYF. The V and J genes are TRBV7-9 and TRBJ2-3; TRBD2 agrees at 7 bases. The V and J ends lost 8 bases and 0 bases, in that order; junction bases with no gene match: 8. Germline CDR1 is SEHNR and CDR2 is FQNEAQ (reference sequence). CDR3 size: 15 residues.

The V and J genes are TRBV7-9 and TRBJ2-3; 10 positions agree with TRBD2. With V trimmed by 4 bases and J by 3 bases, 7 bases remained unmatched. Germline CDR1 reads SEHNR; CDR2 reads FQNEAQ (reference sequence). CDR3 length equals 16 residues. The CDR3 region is CASSSPEREGTDTQYF. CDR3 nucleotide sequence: TGTGCCAGCAGCTCCCCTGAGCGGGAGGGGACAGATACGCAGTATTTT.

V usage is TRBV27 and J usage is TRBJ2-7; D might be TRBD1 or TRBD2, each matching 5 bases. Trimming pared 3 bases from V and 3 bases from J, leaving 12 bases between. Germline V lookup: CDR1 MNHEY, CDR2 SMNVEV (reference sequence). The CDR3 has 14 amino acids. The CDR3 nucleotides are TGTGCCAGCAGTTTCGGGGCCGCGGGCTACGAGCAGTACTTC. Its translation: CASSFGAAGYEQYF.

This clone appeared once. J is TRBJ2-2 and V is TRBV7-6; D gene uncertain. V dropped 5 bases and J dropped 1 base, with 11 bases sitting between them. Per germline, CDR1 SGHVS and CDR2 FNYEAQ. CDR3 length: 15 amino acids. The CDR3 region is CASSPRWENTGELFF. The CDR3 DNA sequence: TGTGCCAGCAGCCCGCGGTGGGAGAACACCGGGGAGCTGTTTTTT.

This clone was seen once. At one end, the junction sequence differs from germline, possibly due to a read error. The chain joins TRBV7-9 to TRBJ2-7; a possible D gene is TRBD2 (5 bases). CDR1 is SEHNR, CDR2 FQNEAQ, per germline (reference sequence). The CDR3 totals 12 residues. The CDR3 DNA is TGTGCCAGCAGCGGCGGGTACCACGACCAGTACTTC. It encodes CASSGGYHDQYF.

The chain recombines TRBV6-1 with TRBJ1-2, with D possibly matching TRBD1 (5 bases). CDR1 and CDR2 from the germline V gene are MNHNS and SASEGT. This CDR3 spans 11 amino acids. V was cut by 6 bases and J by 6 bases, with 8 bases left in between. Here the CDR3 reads CASRGTDGYTF. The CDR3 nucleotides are TGTGCCAGCAGGGGGACGGATGGCTACACCTTC.

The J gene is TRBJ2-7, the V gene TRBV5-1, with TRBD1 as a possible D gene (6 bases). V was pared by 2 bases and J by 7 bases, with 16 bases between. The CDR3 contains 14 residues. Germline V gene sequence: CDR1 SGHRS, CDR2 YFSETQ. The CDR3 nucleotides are TGCGCCAGCAGCTTCCGACAGGAACCCTTGGAGCAGTACTTC. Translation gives CASSFRQEPLEQYF. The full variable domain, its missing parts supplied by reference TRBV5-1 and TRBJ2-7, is KAGVTQTPRYLIKTRGQQVTLSCSPISGHRSVSWYQQTPGQGLQFLFEYFSETQRNKGNFPGRFSGRQFSNSRSEMNVSTLELGDSALYLCASSFRQEPLEQYFGPGTRLTVT.

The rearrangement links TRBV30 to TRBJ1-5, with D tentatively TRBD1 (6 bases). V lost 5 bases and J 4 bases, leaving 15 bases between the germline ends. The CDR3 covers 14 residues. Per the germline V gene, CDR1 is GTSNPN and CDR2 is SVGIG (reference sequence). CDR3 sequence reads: CAWGSGAGNQPQHF. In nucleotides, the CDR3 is TGTGCCTGGGGGTCGGGGGCCGGAAATCAGCCCCAGCATTTT. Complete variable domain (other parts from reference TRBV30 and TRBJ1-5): SQTIHQWPATLVQPVGSPLSLECTVEGTSNPNLYWYRQAAGRGLQLLFYSVGIGQISSEVPQNLSASRPQDRQFILSSKKLLLSDSGFYLCAWGSGAGNQPQHFGDGTRLSIL.

CDR3 nucleotide sequence: TGCGCCAGCAGCCTATGGGGCGCGGTCGGAAGACCCGGGGAGCTGTTTTTT. Translation: CASSLWGAVGRPGELFF. This sequence joins TRBV5-1 and TRBJ2-2, with D perhaps matching TRBD1 (5 bases). Trimming removed 4 bases from V and 6 bases from J, with 22 bases in between. Germline loops: CDR1 SGHRS, CDR2 YFSETQ. The CDR3 is 17 amino acids.

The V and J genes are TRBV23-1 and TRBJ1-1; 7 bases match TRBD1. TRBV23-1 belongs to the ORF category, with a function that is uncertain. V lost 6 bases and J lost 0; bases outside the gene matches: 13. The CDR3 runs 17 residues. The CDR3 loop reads CASSLTFGGQMNTEAFF. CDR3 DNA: TGCGCCAGCAGCCTAACCTTTGGGGGACAGATGAACACTGAAGCTTTCTTT.

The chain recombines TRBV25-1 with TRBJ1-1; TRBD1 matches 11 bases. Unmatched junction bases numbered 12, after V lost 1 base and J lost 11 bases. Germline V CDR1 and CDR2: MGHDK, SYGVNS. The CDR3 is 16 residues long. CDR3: CASSEFGEGQGAGAFF. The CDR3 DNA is TGTGCCAGCAGTGAATTCGGTGAAGGACAGGGGGCTGGGGCTTTCTTT. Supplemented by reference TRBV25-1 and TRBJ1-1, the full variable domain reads EADIYQTPRYLVIGTGKKITLECSQTMGHDKMYWYQQDPGMELHLIHYSYGVNSTEKGDLSSESTVSRIRTEHFPLTLESARPSHTSQYLCASSEFGEGQGAGAFFGQGTRLTVV.

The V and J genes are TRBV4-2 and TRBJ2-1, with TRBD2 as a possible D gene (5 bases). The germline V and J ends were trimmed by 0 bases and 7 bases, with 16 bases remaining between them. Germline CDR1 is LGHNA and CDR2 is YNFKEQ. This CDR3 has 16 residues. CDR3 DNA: TGTGCCAGCAGCCAAGAAACGGGGAGACGAGGGAATGAGCAGTTCTTC. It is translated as CASSQETGRRGNEQFF.